A selection of T cell receptor beta chains follows, all from one sample in a study of T cell changes during pregnancy in multiple sclerosis. Produced via immunoSEQ multiplex PCR; TCRdb's table is partial and in-frame only. This table has tens of thousands of clones, 91% appearing once. Material: peripheral blood, obtained in the third trimester of pregnancy. The receptors come from a female donor in good health, enrolled as a control in a pregnancy study. Both conserved end residues are trimmed from each CDR3. D genes are given only for firm matches.

j_call v_call d_call cdr3_aa
TRBJ1-2 TRBV7-8 - ASSHDSSYGYT
TRBJ2-3 TRBV5-6 - ASSLPEPTSTDTQY
TRBJ1-3 TRBV5-1 - ASSLDSLTGNTIY
TRBJ1-6 TRBV27 - ASSSSPSRALH
TRBJ2-1 TRBV7-9 - ASSSQGHEQF
TRBJ1-1 TRBV7-9 - ASSLDQGSNTEAF
TRBJ2-5 TRBV5-8 TRBD1 ASSLAGQKETQY
TRBJ1-1 TRBV28 TRBD1 ASSFGQGFGAF
TRBJ1-3 TRBV7-9 - ASSSRRAGSGNTIY
TRBJ1-6 TRBV25-1 - ASSEGAYNSPLH
TRBJ1-5 TRBV18 TRBD1 ASSGQGNSGQPQH
TRBJ2-5 TRBV18 TRBD2 ASSPPTSRETQY
TRBJ2-7 TRBV5-4 TRBD2 ASSPGTSGLYEQY
TRBJ1-2 TRBV11-1 TRBD1 ASSLTTGDGYT
TRBJ2-1 TRBV5-6 - ASSGGLSRGEQF
TRBJ1-1 TRBV28 - ASSLSQGNTEAF
TRBJ2-2 TRBV5-1 - ASSPGQKELF
TRBJ1-1 TRBV6-1 - ASSVGLDGRGAEAF
TRBJ2-5 TRBV6-5 TRBD2 ASSPLAGAAETQY
TRBJ2-5 TRBV7-6 TRBD1 ASSPRSGQGSETQY
TRBJ1-5 TRBV6-6 - ASSYSGGKQPQH
TRBJ2-1 TRBV5-1 - ASSVDRNSYNEQF
TRBJ2-5 TRBV7-9 - ASSLKGVGRETQY
TRBJ2-7 TRBV11-2 - ASSLPHYSEGQY
TRBJ1-1 TRBV6-5 - ASSYLDRTEAF
TRBJ1-2 TRBV6-1 TRBD1 ASRKTGEGYGYT
TRBJ1-4 TRBV2 - ASSAFELANEKLF
TRBJ2-3 TRBV4-3 TRBD2 ASSQGTSGDGTDTQY
TRBJ2-7 TRBV18 TRBD2 ASSPSGSSYEQY
TRBJ2-1 TRBV19 TRBD2 ASSIDRGGRGYNEQF
TRBJ1-5 TRBV10-1 - ASSNRTALDQPQH
TRBJ2-1 TRBV5-1 - ASSLPRDWNEQF
TRBJ2-5 TRBV20-1 TRBD2 SAFGGRAY
TRBJ1-5 TRBV19 - ASSAGQNSNQPQH
TRBJ1-5 TRBV7-9 - ASSLQTENQPQH
TRBJ2-5 TRBV7-9 - ASSFGTTSGETQY
TRBJ1-2 TRBV5-1 TRBD1 ASSSEVGTDYGYT
TRBJ1-1 TRBV7-8 - ASSPGGGADTEAF
TRBJ2-3 TRBV7-2 - ASSPRTRGGDTQY
TRBJ1-1 TRBV6-1 - ASSEEGHTEAF
TRBJ2-3 TRBV7-2 TRBD1 ASNRGGTGGDTQY
TRBJ2-3 TRBV7-2 - ASSQGPGADTQY
TRBJ1-5 TRBV5-6 TRBD1 ASSLEGADQVDQPQH
TRBJ2-1 TRBV4-3 TRBD2 ASSQEGLAGENEQF
TRBJ2-7 TRBV29-1 - SVRDTSYEQY
TRBJ1-4 TRBV19 - ASSTGQFNEKLF
TRBJ1-1 TRBV6-6 - ASSYSGQVNTEAF
TRBJ1-1 TRBV4-3 - ASSQDHIARSEAF
TRBJ2-7 TRBV27 - ASSLSSGEQY
TRBJ2-7 TRBV6-6 - ASSYSRGSPGEQY
TRBJ2-3 TRBV10-3 TRBD2 AISDLAGTSTDTQY
TRBJ2-7 TRBV27 - ASSFWATGTNYEQY
TRBJ1-6 TRBV7-2 - ASSPSPGHMGSPLH
TRBJ2-3 TRBV27 TRBD2 ASSRLAGGPDTQY
TRBJ1-6 TRBV7-2 - ASSLRQGGYNSPLH
TRBJ1-2 TRBV15 TRBD1 ATSGAQGVPGLYGYT
TRBJ2-4 TRBV5-1 - ASSPTGIAKNIQY
TRBJ1-1 TRBV5-4 TRBD1 ASSLAQGAYEAF